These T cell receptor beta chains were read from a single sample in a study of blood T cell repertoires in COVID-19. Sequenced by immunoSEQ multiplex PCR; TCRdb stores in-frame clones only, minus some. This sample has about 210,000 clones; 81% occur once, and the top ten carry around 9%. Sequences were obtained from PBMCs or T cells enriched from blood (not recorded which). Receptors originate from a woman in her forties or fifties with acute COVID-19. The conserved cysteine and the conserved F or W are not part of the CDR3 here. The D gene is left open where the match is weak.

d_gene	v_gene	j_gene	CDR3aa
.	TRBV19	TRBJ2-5	ASSKSLRDGQY
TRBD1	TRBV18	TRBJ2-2	ATSTGTANTGELF
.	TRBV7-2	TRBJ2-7	ASSLTSNSYEQY
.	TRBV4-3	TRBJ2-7	ASSQVYSPSSYEQY
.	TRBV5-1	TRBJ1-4	ASSLGARVEKLF
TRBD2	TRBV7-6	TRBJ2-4	ASSLGTKGIQY
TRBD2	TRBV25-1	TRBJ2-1	ASGLAGGDEQF
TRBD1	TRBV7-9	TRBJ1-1	ASSAGQQMNTEAF
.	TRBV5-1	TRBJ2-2	ASSLEAGNTGELF
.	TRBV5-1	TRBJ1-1	ASQRGTVNTEAF
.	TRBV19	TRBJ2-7	ASSIIAGPSYEQY